This is a list of T cell receptor beta chains from one sample in a study of cytomegalovirus exposure and HLA in healthy donors. TCRdb's copy holds only in-frame clones and misses some; the assay was immunoSEQ multiplex PCR. The repertoire holds roughly 120,000 clones, with 65% to 90% as singletons. The source material was PBMCs. The receptors derive from a male donor in good health and CMV-seropositive. Both conserved end residues are trimmed from each CDR3. The order of the fields is V gene, CDR3 length, CDR3 protein.

v_call: TRBV19; cdr3_length: 10; cdr3_aa: ASSKYREGYT
v_call: TRBV6-5; cdr3_length: 12; cdr3_aa: ASSWRQGDQPQH
v_call: TRBV19; cdr3_length: 11; cdr3_aa: ASRGGPRETQY
v_call: TRBV5-5; cdr3_length: 12; cdr3_aa: ASSWDRGDSEAF
v_call: TRBV9; cdr3_length: 14; cdr3_aa: ASSVAAGGPGYEQY
v_call: TRBV7-2; cdr3_length: 12; cdr3_aa: ASSFGGAGEKLF
v_call: TRBV11-2; cdr3_length: 15; cdr3_aa: ASSLFPQGPNTGELF
v_call: TRBV11-2; cdr3_length: 13; cdr3_aa: ASSLDRLTTGELF
v_call: TRBV21-1; cdr3_length: 9; cdr3_aa: ATPMGGVAF
v_call: TRBV7-2; cdr3_length: 11; cdr3_aa: ASSLSRIGELF
v_call: TRBV18; cdr3_length: 16; cdr3_aa: ASSPRNSWTGTFDEQY